This paragraph reports one T cell receptor (beta chain). All recovered Cohort 3 donors got two negative PCRs, got clearance, or saw symptom resolution. The sample belongs to a study of blood T cell repertoires in COVID-19. Study-level information: Whether acute or convalescent, the COVID-19 samples came from the United States, Italy and Spain.

V was shortened by 8 bases and J by 4 bases, with 15 bases between the two germline ends. Germline CDR1 is MDHEN and CDR2 is SYDVKM. The CDR3 covers 14 residues. Authors' data handling: Counts of nucleated cells, estimated from reference gene primer amplification, were obtained. Data came from immunoSEQ multiplex PCR; TCRdb stores just in-frame clones and leaves some out. V and J calls and clone size are those listed in that table; D and trimming were worked out from the DNA. The table lists 250,000 to 300,000 clones, roughly nine tenths of them singletons. The sample taken for sequencing was PBMCs or T cells enriched from blood (not recorded which). The TCR comes from an older woman who had recovered from COVID-19. This chain joins TRBV28 and TRBJ1-5, with no clear D. The CDR3 nucleotides are TGTGCCAGCCAGAAGCGGGGAGGGAATCAGCCCCAGCATTTT. This gives the protein CASQKRGGNQPQHF.